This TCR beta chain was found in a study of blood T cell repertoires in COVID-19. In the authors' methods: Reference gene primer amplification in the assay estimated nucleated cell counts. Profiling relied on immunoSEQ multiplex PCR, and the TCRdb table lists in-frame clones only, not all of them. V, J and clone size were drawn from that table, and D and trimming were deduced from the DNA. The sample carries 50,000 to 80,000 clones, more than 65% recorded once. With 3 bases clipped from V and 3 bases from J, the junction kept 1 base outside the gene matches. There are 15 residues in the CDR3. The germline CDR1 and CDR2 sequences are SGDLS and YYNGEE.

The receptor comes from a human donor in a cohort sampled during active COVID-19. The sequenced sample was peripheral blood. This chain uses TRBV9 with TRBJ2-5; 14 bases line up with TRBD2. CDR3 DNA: TGTGCCAGCAGCGAGGGACTAGCGGGAGAAGAGACCCAGTACTTC. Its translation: CASSEGLAGEETQYF.